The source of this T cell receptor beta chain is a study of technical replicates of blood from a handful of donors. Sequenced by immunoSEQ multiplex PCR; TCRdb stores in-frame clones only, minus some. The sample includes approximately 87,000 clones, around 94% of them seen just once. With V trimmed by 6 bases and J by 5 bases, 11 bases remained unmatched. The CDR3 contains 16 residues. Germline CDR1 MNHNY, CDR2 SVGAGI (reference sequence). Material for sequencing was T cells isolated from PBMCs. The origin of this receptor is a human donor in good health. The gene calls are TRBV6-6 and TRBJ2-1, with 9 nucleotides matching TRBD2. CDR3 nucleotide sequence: TGTGCCAGCAGCCTCACCCCTAGCGGGGCGGACAATGAGCAGTTCTTC. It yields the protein CASSLTPSGADNEQFF.